This T cell receptor (beta chain) originates from a study of metastatic and nonmetastatic thyroid tumors. Study-wide context: The authors compared repertoires across blood and tumor or nodule tissue from malignant and benign thyroid patients. Whole-study findings and limits: It was reported that TCR beta diversity was significantly higher in malignant thyroid tumors than benign nodules, in blood and tumor.

Patients had received no treatment of any kind before thyroid surgery. TCRdb recomputed clones from the PCR reads via MiXCR. The top ten hold over 9% of the sample, which has tens of thousands of clones, about 25% seen once. Ten or more counts support this clone. Its specificity is not known. Germline values: CDR1 MDHEN, CDR2 SYDVKM. The V end lost 5 bases, the J end lost 2 bases, and 10 bases lay between the germline ends. This CDR3 is built from 14 residues. Sequencing input: blood. The receptor was derived from a female donor with papillary thyroid cancer or a benign thyroid nodule (not recorded which). Some clones in this sample may be carry-over from other donors' samples. The chain recombines TRBV28 with TRBJ2-1, with a weak D call TRBD2 (6 bases). CDR3 coding DNA: TGTGCCAGCAGTCGGCGGGAAGCCTACAATGAGCAGTTCTTC. Its protein is CASSRREAYNEQFF.